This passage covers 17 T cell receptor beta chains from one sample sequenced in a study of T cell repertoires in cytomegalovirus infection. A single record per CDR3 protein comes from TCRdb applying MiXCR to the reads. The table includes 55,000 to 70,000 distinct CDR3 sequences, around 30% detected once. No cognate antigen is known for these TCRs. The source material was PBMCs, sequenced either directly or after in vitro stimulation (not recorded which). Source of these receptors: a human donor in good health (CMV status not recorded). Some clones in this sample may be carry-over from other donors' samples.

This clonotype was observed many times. The CDR3 protein is CASSLAWREHTDTQYF. CDR3 in DNA: TGTGCCAGCAGCTTGGCCTGGCGGGAGCACACAGATACGCAGTATTTT. The chain links TRBV5-6 to TRBJ2-3, with 7 nucleotides matching TRBD2. Germline assignment: CDR1 SGHDT and CDR2 YYEEEE. V shed 0 bases and J 2 bases; nucleotides not matched to a gene: 6. The CDR3 contains 16 residues.

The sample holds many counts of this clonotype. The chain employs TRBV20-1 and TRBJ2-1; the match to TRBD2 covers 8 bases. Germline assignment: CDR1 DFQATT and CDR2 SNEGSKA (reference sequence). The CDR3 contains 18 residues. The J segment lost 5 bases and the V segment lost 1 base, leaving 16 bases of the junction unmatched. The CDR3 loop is CSARGLIEGLEFNNEQFF. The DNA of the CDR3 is TGCAGTGCTAGAGGTCTAATTGAGGGACTAGAATTTAACAATGAGCAGTTCTTC.

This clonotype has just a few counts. The CDR3: CASSPAGTGEEKLFF. DNA of the CDR3: TGTGCCAGCAGCCCCGCCGGGACAGGGGAAGAAAAACTGTTTTTT. The chain is built from TRBV7-9 and TRBJ1-4, with 10 positions matching TRBD1. CDR3 length equals 15 residues. Germline CDR1 is SEHNR and CDR2 is FQNEAQ (reference sequence). J was trimmed by 8 bases and V by 5 bases; bases with no gene match: 8.

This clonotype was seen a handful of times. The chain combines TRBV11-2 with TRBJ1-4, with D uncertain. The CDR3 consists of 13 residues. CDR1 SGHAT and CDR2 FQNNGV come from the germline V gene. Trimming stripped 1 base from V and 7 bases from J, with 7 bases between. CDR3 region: CASSLADGEKLFF. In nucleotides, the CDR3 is TGTGCCAGCAGCTTAGCGGACGGTGAAAAACTGTTTTTT.

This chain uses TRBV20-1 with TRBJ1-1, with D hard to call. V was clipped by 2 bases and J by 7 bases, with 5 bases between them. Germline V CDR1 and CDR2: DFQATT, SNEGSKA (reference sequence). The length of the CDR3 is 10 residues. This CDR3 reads CSARTVEAFF. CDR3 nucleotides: TGCAGTGCTAGAACAGTTGAAGCTTTCTTT.

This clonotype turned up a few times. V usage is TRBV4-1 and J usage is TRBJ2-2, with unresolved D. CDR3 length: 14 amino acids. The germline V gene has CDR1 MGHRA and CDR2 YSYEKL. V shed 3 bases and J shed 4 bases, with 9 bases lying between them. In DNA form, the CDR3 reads TGCGCCAGCAGCCAGAGGACGGGCACCGGGGAGCTGTTTTTT. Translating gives CASSQRTGTGELFF.

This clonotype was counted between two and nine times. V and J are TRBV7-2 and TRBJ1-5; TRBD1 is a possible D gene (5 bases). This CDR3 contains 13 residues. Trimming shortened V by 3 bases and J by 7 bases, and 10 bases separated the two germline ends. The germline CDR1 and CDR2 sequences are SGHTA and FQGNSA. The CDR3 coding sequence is TGTGCCAGCAGCTTGGGGGGGAGACAGCCCCAGCATTTT. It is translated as CASSLGGRQPQHF.

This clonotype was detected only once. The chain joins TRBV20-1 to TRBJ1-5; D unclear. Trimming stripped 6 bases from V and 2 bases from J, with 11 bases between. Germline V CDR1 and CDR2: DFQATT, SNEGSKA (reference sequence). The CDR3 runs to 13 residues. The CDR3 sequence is CSAPRVRNQPQHF. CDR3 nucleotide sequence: TGCAGTGCCCCAAGGGTCCGCAATCAGCCCCAGCATTTT.

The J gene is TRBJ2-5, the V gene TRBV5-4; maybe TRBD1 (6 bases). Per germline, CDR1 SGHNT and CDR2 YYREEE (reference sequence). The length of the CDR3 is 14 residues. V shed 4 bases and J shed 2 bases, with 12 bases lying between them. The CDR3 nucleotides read TGTGCCAGCAGCGTAGGGGGAACACAAGAGACCCAGTACTTC. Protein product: CASSVGGTQETQYF.

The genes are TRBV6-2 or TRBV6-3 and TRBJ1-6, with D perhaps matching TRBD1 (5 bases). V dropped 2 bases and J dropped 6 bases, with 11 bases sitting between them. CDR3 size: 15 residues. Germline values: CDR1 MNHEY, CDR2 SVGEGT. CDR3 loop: CASSYDSPFNSPLHF. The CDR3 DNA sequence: TGTGCCAGCAGTTACGACAGTCCCTTTAATTCACCCCTCCACTTT.

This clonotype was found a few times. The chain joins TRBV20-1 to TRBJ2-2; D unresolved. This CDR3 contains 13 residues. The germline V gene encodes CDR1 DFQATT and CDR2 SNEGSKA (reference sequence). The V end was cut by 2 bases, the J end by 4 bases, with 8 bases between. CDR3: CSARRPGTGELFF. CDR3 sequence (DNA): TGCAGTGCTAGACGACCAGGCACCGGGGAGCTGTTTTTT.

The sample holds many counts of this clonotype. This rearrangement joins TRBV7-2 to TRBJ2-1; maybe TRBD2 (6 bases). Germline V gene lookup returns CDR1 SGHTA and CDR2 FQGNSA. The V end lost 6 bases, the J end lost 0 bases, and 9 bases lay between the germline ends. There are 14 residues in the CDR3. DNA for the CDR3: TGTGCCAGCAGGGGGACTTTCTCCTACAATGAGCAGTTCTTC. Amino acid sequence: CASRGTFSYNEQFF.

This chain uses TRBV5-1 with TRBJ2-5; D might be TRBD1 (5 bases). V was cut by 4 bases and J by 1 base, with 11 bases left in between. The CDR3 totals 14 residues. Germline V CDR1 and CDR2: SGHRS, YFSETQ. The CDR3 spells CASSTGHGQETQYF. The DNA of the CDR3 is TGCGCCAGCAGCACCGGACACGGCCAAGAGACCCAGTACTTC.

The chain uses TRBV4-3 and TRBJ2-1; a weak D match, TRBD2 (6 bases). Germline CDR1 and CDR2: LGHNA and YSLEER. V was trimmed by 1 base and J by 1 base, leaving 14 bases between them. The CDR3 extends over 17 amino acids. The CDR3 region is CASSQVGRDGSYNEQFF. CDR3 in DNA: TGCGCCAGCAGCCAAGTTGGGCGGGATGGATCCTACAATGAGCAGTTCTTC.

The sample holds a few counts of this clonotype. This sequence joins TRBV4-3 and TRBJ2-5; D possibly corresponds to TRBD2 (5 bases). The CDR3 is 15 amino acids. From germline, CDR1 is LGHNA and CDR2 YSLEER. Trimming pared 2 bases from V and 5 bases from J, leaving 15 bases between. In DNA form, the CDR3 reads TGCGCCAGCAGCCAAACGGCGGGTTTGGGGGAGACCCAGTACTTC. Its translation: CASSQTAGLGETQYF.

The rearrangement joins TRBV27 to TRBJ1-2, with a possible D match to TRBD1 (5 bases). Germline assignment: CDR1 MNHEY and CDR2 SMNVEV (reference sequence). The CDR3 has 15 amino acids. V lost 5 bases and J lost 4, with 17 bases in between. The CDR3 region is CASSPLDRGSYGYTF. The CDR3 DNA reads TGTGCCAGCAGTCCCCTCGACCGGGGCAGCTATGGCTACACCTTC.

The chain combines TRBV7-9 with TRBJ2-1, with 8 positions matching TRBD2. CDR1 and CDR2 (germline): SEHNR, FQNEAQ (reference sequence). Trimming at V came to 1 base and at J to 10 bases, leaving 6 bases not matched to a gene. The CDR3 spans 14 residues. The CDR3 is CASSLVAGQFEQFF. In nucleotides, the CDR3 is TGTGCCAGCAGCTTAGTAGCGGGGCAATTCGAGCAGTTCTTC. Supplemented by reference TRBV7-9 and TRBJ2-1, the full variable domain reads DTGVSQNPRHKITKRGQNVTFRCDPISEHNRLYWYRQTLGQGPEFLTYFQNEAQLEKSRLLSDRFSAERPKGSFSTLEIQRTEQGDSAMYLCASSLVAGQFEQFFGPGTRLTVL.